This T cell receptor beta chain was recorded in a study of human T cells and chemical hapten exposure. TCRdb reprocessed the RACE reads with MiXCR, giving one entry per CDR3 protein. The data show 350,000 to 400,000 distinct CDR3 sequences, over 6% seen once. As to time point: patch test 2, 6 weeks after DPC sensitization. Treatment meaning: therapeutic diphenylcyclopropenone sensitization with weekly scalp DPC. V gave up 3 bases and J gave up 0 bases, with 11 bases separating them. The germline CDR1 and CDR2 sequences are KGHSH and LQKENI. This CDR3 comprises 15 residues. This sequence was found in a woman younger than 35 with alopecia areata. Some clones in this sample may be carry-over from other donors' samples. The V call is TRBV18, the J call TRBJ1-2, with a weak D call TRBD1 (5 bases). The sample consisted of whole blood, taken in connection with sensitization to the hapten diphenylcyclopropenone (DPC). CDR3 loop: CASSPETVANYGYTF. The CDR3 DNA follows: TGTGCCAGCTCACCCGAGACAGTAGCTAACTATGGCTACACCTTC.